The T cell receptor (beta chain) under discussion was sequenced for a study of shared clonotypes between healthy human individuals. Overall study context: Each donor's CD4 naive and CD4 memory cells filled three plates apiece, CD8 naive two, and CD8 memory one.

Notes on the study in general: Incompleteness in sorted-subset sequencing, despite large depth, was shown by rarefaction.

Only in-frame clones appear in the TCRdb table, and some are missing; sequencing was by immunoSEQ multiplex PCR. The data hold about 1,900,000 clones, with less than 95% observed a single time. About this clone: Its cognate antigen is unknown.

The naive CD8 population came from CD45RO-negative cells selected for CCR7, without terminally differentiated effector memory CD45RA+ cells. The CDR3 loop spans 16 amino acids. Trimming removed 4 bases at V and 4 bases at J, with 18 bases between. CDR1 and CDR2 (germline): SGHRS, YFSETQ. This clonotype was sampled from a man aged 18 to 30 in good health. The sequencing input was naive CD8+ T cells sorted from blood. The chain links TRBV5-1 to TRBJ2-1, with D perhaps given as TRBD1 or TRBD2 (5 bases each). The CDR3 region is CASSPDRDEAYNEQFF. CDR3 sequence (DNA): TGCGCCAGCAGCCCAGACCGGGACGAGGCGTACAATGAGCAGTTCTTC.